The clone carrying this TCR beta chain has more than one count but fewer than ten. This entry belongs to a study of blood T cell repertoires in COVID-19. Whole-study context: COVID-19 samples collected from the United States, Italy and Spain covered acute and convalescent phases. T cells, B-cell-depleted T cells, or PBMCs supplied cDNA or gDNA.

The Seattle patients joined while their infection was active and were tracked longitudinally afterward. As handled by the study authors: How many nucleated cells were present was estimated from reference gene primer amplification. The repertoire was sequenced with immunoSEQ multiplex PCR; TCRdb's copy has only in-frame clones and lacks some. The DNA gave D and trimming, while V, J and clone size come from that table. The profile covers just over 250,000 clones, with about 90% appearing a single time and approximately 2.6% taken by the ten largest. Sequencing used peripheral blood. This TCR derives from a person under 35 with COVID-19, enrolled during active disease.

The CDR3 reads CASSSNSRGTNYGYTF. The CDR3 coding sequence is TGTGCCAGCAGTTCAAACTCCAGGGGGACAAACTATGGCTACACCTTC. The V and J genes are TRBV28 and TRBJ1-2, with 7 bases lining up with TRBD1. Germline V lookup: CDR1 MDHEN, CDR2 SYDVKM. The ends lost 4 bases at V and 2 bases at J; junction bases unmatched: 10. The CDR3 spans 16 residues.